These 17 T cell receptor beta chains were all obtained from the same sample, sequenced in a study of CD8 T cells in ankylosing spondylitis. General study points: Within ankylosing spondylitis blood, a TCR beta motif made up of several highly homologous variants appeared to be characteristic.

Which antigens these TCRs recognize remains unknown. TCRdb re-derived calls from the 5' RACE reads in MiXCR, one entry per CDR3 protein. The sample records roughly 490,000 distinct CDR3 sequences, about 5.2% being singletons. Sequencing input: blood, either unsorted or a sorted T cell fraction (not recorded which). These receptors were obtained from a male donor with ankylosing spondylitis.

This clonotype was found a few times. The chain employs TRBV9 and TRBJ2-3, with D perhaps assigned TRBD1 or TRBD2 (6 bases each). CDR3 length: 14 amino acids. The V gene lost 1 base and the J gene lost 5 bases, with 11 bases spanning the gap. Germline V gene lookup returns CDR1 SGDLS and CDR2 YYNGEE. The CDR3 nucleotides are TGTGCCAGCAGCGTATCTCGGGGGCAAGATACGCAGTATTTT. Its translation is CASSVSRGQDTQYF.

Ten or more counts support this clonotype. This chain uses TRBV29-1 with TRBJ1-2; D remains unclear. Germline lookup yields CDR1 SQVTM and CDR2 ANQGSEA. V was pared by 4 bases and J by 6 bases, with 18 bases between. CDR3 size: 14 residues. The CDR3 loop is CSVGARTLTDGYTF. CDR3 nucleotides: TGCAGCGTTGGCGCCCGGACTCTGACTGATGGCTACACCTTC. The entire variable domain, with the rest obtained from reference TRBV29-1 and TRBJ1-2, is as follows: SAVISQKPSRDICQRGTSLTIQCQVDSQVTMMFWYRQQPGQSLTLIATANQGSEATYESGFVIDKFPISRPNLTFSTLTVSNMSPEDSSIYLCSVGARTLTDGYTFGSGTRLTVV.

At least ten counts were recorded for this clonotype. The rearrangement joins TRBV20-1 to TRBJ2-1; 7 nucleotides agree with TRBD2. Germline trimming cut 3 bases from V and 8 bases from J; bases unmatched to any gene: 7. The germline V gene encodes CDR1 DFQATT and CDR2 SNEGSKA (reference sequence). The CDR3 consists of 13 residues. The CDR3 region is CSASRGRADEQFF. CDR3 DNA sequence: TGCAGTGCTAGTAGAGGGAGGGCGGATGAGCAGTTCTTC.

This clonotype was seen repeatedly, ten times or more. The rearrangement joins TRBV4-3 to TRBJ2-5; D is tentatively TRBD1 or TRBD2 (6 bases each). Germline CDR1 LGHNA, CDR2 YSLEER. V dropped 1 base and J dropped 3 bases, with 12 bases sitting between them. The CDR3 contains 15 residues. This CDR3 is CASSQVPGAEETQYF. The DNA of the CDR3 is TGCGCCAGCAGCCAAGTACCGGGGGCGGAAGAGACCCAGTACTTC.

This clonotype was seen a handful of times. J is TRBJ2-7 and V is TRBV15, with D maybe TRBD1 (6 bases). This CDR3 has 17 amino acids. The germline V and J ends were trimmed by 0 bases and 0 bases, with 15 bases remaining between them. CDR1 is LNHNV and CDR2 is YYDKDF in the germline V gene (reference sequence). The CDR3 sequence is CATSREGPRDTSYEQYF. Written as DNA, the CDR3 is TGTGCCACCAGCAGAGAGGGACCACGGGACACCTCCTACGAGCAGTACTTC.

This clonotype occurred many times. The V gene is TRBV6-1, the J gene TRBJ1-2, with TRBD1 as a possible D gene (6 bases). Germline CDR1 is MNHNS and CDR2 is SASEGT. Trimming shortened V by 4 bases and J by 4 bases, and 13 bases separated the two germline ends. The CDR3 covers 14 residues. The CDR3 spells CASSAETGGYGYTF. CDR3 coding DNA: TGTGCCAGCAGTGCGGAGACAGGTGGCTATGGCTACACCTTC.

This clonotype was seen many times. CDR3 DNA sequence: TGTGCCACCGGGGACAGGGGGCAAGAGACCCAGTACTTC. Residues: CATGDRGQETQYF. This chain links TRBV24-1 with TRBJ2-5; TRBD1 matches at 11 bases. This CDR3 comprises 13 residues. Germline V gene lookup returns CDR1 KGHDR and CDR2 SFDVKD. Germline trimming cut 9 bases from V and 2 bases from J; bases unmatched to any gene: 1.

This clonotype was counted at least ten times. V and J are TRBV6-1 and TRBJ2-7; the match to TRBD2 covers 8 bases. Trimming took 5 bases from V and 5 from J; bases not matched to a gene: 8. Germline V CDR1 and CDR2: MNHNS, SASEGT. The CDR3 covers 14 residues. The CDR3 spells CASSTRTSRNEQYF. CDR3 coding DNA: TGTGCCAGCAGTACACGGACTAGCCGGAACGAGCAGTACTTC.

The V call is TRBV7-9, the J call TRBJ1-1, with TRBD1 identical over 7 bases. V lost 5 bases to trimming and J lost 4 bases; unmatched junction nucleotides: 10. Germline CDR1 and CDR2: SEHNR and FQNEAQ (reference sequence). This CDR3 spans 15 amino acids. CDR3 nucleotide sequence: TGTGCCAGCAGCAGGACAGGAGGGCTCAGCACTGAAGCTTTCTTT. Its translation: CASSRTGGLSTEAFF.

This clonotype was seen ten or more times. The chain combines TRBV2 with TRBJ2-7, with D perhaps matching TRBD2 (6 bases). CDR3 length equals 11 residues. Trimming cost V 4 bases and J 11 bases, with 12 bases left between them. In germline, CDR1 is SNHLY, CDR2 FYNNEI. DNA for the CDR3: TGTGCCAGCAGTGCCGGGGGAGAGGAGTACTTC. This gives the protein CASSAGGEEYF.

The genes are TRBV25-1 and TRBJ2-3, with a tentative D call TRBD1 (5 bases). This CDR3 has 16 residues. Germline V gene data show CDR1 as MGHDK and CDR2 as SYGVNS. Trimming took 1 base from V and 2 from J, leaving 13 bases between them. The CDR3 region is CASSELGPGNTDTQYF. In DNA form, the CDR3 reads TGTGCCAGCAGTGAATTAGGCCCAGGGAACACAGATACGCAGTATTTT.

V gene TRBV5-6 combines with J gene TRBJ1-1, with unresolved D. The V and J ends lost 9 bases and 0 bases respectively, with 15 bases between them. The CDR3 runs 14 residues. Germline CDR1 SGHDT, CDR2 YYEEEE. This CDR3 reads CAMGRAPVNTEAFF. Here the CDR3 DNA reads TGTGCCATGGGCCGCGCGCCCGTGAACACTGAAGCTTTCTTT.

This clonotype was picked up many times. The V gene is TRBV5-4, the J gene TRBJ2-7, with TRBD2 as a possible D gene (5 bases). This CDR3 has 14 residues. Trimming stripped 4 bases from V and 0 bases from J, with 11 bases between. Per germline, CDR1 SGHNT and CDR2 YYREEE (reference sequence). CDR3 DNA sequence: TGTGCCAGCAGCATGGAGGCTAGCTCCTACGAGCAGTACTTC. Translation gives CASSMEASSYEQYF.

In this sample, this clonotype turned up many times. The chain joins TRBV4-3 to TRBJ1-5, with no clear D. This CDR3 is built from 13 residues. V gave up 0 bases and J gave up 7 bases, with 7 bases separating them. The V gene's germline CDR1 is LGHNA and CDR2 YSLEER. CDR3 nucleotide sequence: TGCGCCAGCAGCCAAGATAAAGGCCAGCCCCAGCATTTT. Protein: CASSQDKGQPQHF.

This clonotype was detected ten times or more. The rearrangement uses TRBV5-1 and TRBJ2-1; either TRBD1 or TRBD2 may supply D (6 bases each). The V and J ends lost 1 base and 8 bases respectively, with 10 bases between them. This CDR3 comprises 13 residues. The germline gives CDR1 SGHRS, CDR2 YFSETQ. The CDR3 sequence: CASSLRGLDEQFF. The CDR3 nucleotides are TGCGCCAGCAGCTTGCGGGGGCTCGATGAGCAGTTCTTC.

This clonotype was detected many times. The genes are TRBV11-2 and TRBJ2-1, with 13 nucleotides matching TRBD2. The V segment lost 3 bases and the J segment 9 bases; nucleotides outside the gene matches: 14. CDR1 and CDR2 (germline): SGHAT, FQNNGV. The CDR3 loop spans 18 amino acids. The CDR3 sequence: CASSLSRWTSGSLSEQFF. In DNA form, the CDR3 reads TGTGCCAGCAGCTTGTCGCGATGGACTAGCGGGAGTTTGAGTGAGCAGTTCTTC.

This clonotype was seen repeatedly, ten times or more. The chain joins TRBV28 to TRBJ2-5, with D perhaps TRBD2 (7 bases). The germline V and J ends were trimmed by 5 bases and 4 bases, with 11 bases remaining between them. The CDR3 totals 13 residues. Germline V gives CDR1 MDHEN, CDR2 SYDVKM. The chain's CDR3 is CASSRGEGETQYF. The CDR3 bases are TGTGCCAGCAGTAGGGGGGAGGGAGAGACCCAGTACTTC.